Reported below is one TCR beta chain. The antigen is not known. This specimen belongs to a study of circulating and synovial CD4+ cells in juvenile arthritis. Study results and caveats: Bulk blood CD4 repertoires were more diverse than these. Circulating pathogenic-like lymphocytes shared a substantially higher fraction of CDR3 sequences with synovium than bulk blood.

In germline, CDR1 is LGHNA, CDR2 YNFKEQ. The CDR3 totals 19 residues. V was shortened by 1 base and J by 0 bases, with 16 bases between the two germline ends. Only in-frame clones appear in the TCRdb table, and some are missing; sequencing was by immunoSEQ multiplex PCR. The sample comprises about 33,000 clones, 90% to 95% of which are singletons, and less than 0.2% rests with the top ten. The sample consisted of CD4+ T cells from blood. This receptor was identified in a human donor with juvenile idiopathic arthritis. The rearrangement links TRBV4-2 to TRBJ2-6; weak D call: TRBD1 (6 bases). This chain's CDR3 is CASSQGSQGRLSGANVLTF. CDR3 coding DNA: TGTGCCAGCAGCCAAGGGTCACAGGGTCGCCTCTCTGGGGCCAACGTCCTGACTTTC.